Shown below are 28 T cell receptor beta chains from a single sample sequenced in a study of blood T cells in healthy people across ages. A second 7 to 11 cycle PCR used barcoded and J-beta primers. Using its own MiXCR run on the 5' RACE reads, TCRdb lists one record per CDR3 protein. The sample comprises some 560,000 distinct CDR3 sequences, about 25% of which are singletons, and over 3.5% rests with the top ten. These data also formed part of another study, on T cells of mothers and their children.

Sequenced sample: blood. Receptors were obtained from a boy younger than 10 in good health.

V usage is TRBV12-3 or TRBV12-4 and J usage is TRBJ1-3; TRBD1 is a possible D gene (6 bases). V lost 6 bases to trimming and J lost 1 base, with 10 bases between them. The CDR3 loop spans 14 amino acids. CDR3 sequence (DNA): TGTGCCAGCAGAACAACAGGGTCTGGAAACACCATATATTTT. Its protein product is CASRTTGSGNTIYF.

This clonotype was seen more than once but under ten times. This chain joins TRBV20-1 and TRBJ2-5; 11 nucleotides agree with TRBD2. The CDR3 is made up of 14 amino acids. Germline V gene lookup returns CDR1 DFQATT and CDR2 SNEGSKA (reference sequence). The junction had 6 bases not matched to a gene; V was cut back by 6 bases and J by 3 bases. CDR3 nucleotide sequence: TGCAGTGCGCGCGGGACTAGCGGTGAAGAGACCCAGTACTTC. As protein: CSARGTSGEETQYF.

This sequence joins TRBV3-1 and TRBJ2-5, with 9 bases matching TRBD1. The tail of the sequence fits TRBJ2-7 better, so the J call may be wrong. The CDR3 contains 14 residues. CDR1 and CDR2 from the germline V gene are LGHDT and YNNKEL (reference sequence). The CDR3 is CASSHRTGAYEQYF. The CDR3, as DNA: TGTGCCAGCAGCCACCGGACAGGGGCCTACGAGCAGTACTTC.

The J gene is TRBJ1-2, the V gene TRBV12-3 or TRBV12-4; the match to TRBD1 covers 8 bases. The CDR3 totals 15 residues. After removal of 6 bases from V and 4 bases from J, the junction contained 10 bases not matched to a gene. DNA of the CDR3: TGTGCCAGCAGGGGGGCCGGGACAGGCCCCTATGGCTACACCTTC. Amino acid sequence: CASRGAGTGPYGYTF.

This clonotype was observed many times. The rearrangement links TRBV7-3 to TRBJ2-3, with D hard to call. V was clipped by 5 bases and J by 0 bases, with 3 bases between them. This CDR3 comprises 12 residues. CDR1 and CDR2 (germline): SGHTA, FQGTGA. The CDR3 nucleotides are TGTGCCAGCAGCATTAGCACAGATACGCAGTATTTT. It yields the protein CASSISTDTQYF.

The V and J genes are TRBV7-9 and TRBJ2-3; D not certain. Germline assignment: CDR1 SEHNR and CDR2 FQNEAQ (reference sequence). Trimming stripped 5 bases from V and 0 bases from J, with 15 bases between. The CDR3 has 16 amino acids. The CDR3 nucleotides are TGTGCCAGCAGCCCTGTCGACTGGATTAGCACAGATACGCAGTATTTT. Encoded protein: CASSPVDWISTDTQYF. Variable domain in full (rest from reference TRBV7-9 and TRBJ2-3): DTGVSQNPRHKITKRGQNVTFRCDPISEHNRLYWYRQTLGQGPEFLTYFQNEAQLEKSRLLSDRFSAERPKGSFSTLEIQRTEQGDSAMYLCASSPVDWISTDTQYFGPGTRLTVL.

This clonotype has a count of ten or more. CDR3 sequence reads: CASSSTGGRAGNEKLFF. The CDR3, as DNA: TGTGCCAGCAGCTCCACCGGGGGAAGGGCCGGTAATGAAAAACTGTTTTTT. The chain recombines TRBV5-6 with TRBJ1-4; D is possibly TRBD1 (5 bases). Trimming took 3 bases from V and 4 from J, leaving 19 bases between them. The germline V gene encodes CDR1 SGHDT and CDR2 YYEEEE. This CDR3 is 17 amino acids long.

The V call is TRBV9, the J call TRBJ2-5; unclear D gene. The V end lost 0 bases, the J end lost 2 bases, and 5 bases lay between the germline ends. The germline V gene encodes CDR1 SGDLS and CDR2 YYNGEE. The CDR3 contains 13 residues. Written as DNA, the CDR3 is TGTGCCAGCAGCGTAGGCGCTCAAGAGACCCAGTACTTC. The encoded protein is CASSVGAQETQYF.

The genes are TRBV5-5 and TRBJ2-3; no reliable D call. Germline V CDR1 and CDR2: SGHKS, YYEKEE (reference sequence). This CDR3 has 16 residues. V was shortened by 2 bases and J by 0 bases, with 13 bases between the two germline ends. The CDR3 DNA reads TGTGCCAGCAGCTTCCCTCGTCCTACTAGCACAGATACGCAGTATTTT. It yields the protein CASSFPRPTSTDTQYF.

The chain carries TRBV11-1 and TRBJ2-4; TRBD2 matches at 7 bases. Germline V CDR1 and CDR2: SGHAT, FQDESV (reference sequence). Trimming removed 4 bases from V and 2 bases from J; junction bases left unmatched: 11. There are 17 residues in the CDR3. The CDR3 sequence is CASSSRAGLVSKNIQYF. The CDR3 region has the DNA TGTGCCAGCAGCTCGAGAGCGGGGCTGGTGTCCAAAAACATTCAGTACTTC.

This clonotype was counted many times. The chain links TRBV11-2 to TRBJ2-5, with a weak D call TRBD1 (7 bases). The CDR3 runs to 14 residues. Germline V gene sequence: CDR1 SGHAT, CDR2 FQNNGV. Trimming left V 5 bases short and J 1 base short, with 11 bases between. The CDR3 here is CASSRGDSQETQYF. The DNA of the CDR3 is TGTGCCAGCAGCCGCGGGGACAGCCAAGAGACCCAGTACTTC.

In this sample, this clonotype turned up many times. The chain recombines TRBV18 with TRBJ1-6, with TRBD1 identical over 9 bases. The CDR3 loop spans 14 amino acids. V dropped 2 bases and J dropped 7; count of bases not matched to a gene: 0. CDR1 and CDR2 (germline): KGHSH, LQKENI. CDR3 protein: CASSPGQGNSPLHF. Written as DNA, the CDR3 is TGTGCCAGCTCACCAGGACAGGGGAATTCACCCCTCCACTTT.

The rearrangement links TRBV5-5 to TRBJ1-3, with no clear D. CDR3 length: 15 residues. V lost 1 base and J 2 bases, leaving 10 bases between the germline ends. Germline V gene lookup returns CDR1 SGHKS and CDR2 YYEKEE (reference sequence). The CDR3 sequence is CASSLPGNTGNTIYF. CDR3 coding DNA: TGTGCCAGCAGCTTGCCGGGCAATACTGGAAACACCATATATTTT.

The chain carries TRBV19 and TRBJ2-7, with a possible D match to TRBD1 (7 bases). Germline CDR1 reads LNHDA; CDR2 reads SQIVND (reference sequence). Trimming took 9 bases from V and 6 from J, leaving 21 bases between them. The CDR3 covers 14 residues. CDR3 sequence: CASTGGTAASEQYF. The CDR3 DNA sequence: TGTGCCAGCACTGGGGGGACAGCGGCGTCCGAGCAGTACTTC.

This clonotype has only a few counts. The chain combines TRBV5-5 with TRBJ2-2, with a possible D match to TRBD1 (5 bases). Trimming removed 6 bases at V and 6 bases at J, with 12 bases between. The CDR3 contains 13 residues. Germline V gene sequence: CDR1 SGHKS, CDR2 YYEKEE (reference sequence). The CDR3 reads CASTRVYAGELFF. CDR3 DNA: TGTGCCAGCACCAGGGTTTATGCCGGGGAGCTGTTTTTT.

V and J are TRBV29-1 and TRBJ2-1; TRBD2 agrees at 7 bases. With V trimmed by 3 bases and J by 7 bases, 9 bases remained unmatched. The V gene's germline CDR1 is SQVTM and CDR2 ANQGSEA. The CDR3 consists of 14 residues. Here the CDR3 reads CSVERGRARNEQFF. The DNA for the CDR3 is TGCAGCGTTGAGCGTGGGAGGGCCCGTAATGAGCAGTTCTTC.

The gene calls are TRBV20-1 and TRBJ2-1; 9 bases map to TRBD2. This CDR3 contains 17 residues. V lost 1 base, J lost 0 bases, and 7 bases stayed unmatched. Germline V gene data show CDR1 as DFQATT and CDR2 as SNEGSKA (reference sequence). CDR3 residues: CSARVSSGAISYNEQFF. In nucleotides, the CDR3 is TGCAGTGCTAGAGTGTCTAGCGGGGCGATCTCCTACAATGAGCAGTTCTTC.

Only a few counts were recorded for this clonotype. V usage is TRBV20-1 and J usage is TRBJ2-7; 7 positions agree with TRBD2. The junction had 6 bases not matched to a gene; V was cut back by 4 bases and J by 0 bases. Germline values: CDR1 DFQATT, CDR2 SNEGSKA (reference sequence). This CDR3 is built from 14 residues. The CDR3 reads CSATLAESSYEQYF. In DNA form, the CDR3 reads TGCAGTGCTACTCTAGCGGAGAGCTCCTACGAGCAGTACTTC.

The V and J genes are TRBV20-1 and TRBJ1-1; tentatively, D is TRBD1 (5 bases). This CDR3 region has 12 residues. V gave up 7 bases and J gave up 8 bases, with 17 bases separating them. CDR1 is DFQATT, CDR2 SNEGSKA, per germline (reference sequence). The CDR3 nucleotides read TGCAGTGTCCCCTTACCAAGGGACGAAGCTTTCTTT. Translated: CSVPLPRDEAFF.

This clonotype has a handful of counts. V and J are TRBV7-9 and TRBJ1-5; no clear D gene. This CDR3 has 14 amino acids. Between the trimmed V and J ends, which lost 4 bases and 3 bases, there was a span of 10 bases. In germline, CDR1 is SEHNR, CDR2 FQNEAQ (reference sequence). The CDR3 loop is CASSSVLANQPQHF. The CDR3 DNA is TGTGCCAGCAGCTCGGTCCTCGCCAATCAGCCCCAGCATTTT.

This clonotype was counted a few times. The chain joins TRBV15 to TRBJ1-1, with D possibly TRBD1 on 5 matching bases. The CDR3 is 12 residues long. The V gene's germline CDR1 is LNHNV and CDR2 YYDKDF (reference sequence). V shed 0 bases and J shed 10 bases, with 9 bases lying between them. The CDR3 DNA reads TGTGCCACCAGCAGAGAGGAGGGGATAGCTTTCTTT. It translates to CATSREEGIAFF.

Only a few counts were recorded for this clonotype. The chain couples TRBV7-3 to TRBJ2-2; TRBD1 matches at 7 bases. Germline V CDR1 and CDR2: SGHTA, FQGTGA. V dropped 0 bases and J dropped 6; count of bases not matched to a gene: 7. This CDR3 spans 16 amino acids. CDR3 loop: CASSLTVTGSAGELFF. DNA for the CDR3: TGTGCCAGCAGCTTAACGGTGACAGGGAGCGCCGGGGAGCTGTTTTTT.

On this clonotype itself: Just one base apart from a much larger clone, this may be a read error. This chain joins TRBV5-1 and TRBJ2-7, with TRBD2 matching over 9 bases. The ends lost 3 bases at V and 7 bases at J; junction bases unmatched: 5. The CDR3 runs to 13 residues. Germline assignment: CDR1 SGHRS and CDR2 YFSETQ. The CDR3 DNA is TGCGCCAGCAGCTACGCGGGAGGGCGGGAGCAGTACTTC. Protein: CASSYAGGREQYF. The full variable domain, completed using reference TRBV5-1 and TRBJ2-7, is KAGVTQTPRYLIKTRGQQVTLSCSPISGHRSVSWYQQTPGQGLQFLFEYFSETQRNKGNFPGRFSGRQFSNSRSEMNVSTLELGDSALYLCASSYAGGREQYFGPGTRLTVT.

This clonotype was found a few times. This sequence joins TRBV28 and TRBJ2-5; tentatively, D is TRBD2 (6 bases). TRBJ2-7 matches the DNA end more closely, so the J call is doubtful. The germline V gene encodes CDR1 MDHEN and CDR2 SYDVKM. CDR3 length: 15 residues. CDR3 nucleotide sequence: TGTGCCAGCAGTTTTAGGGGAGGTACCCGCTACGAGCAGTACTTC. It encodes CASSFRGGTRYEQYF.

This clonotype showed up just once. The germline gene is not matched at one end of the junction; a read error may be the cause. The rearrangement joins TRBV3-1 to TRBJ2-3; no clear D gene. From germline, CDR1 is LGHDT and CDR2 YNNKEL (reference sequence). The CDR3 loop spans 15 amino acids. CDR3 protein: CASTQGLAHTDTQYF. CDR3 nucleotides: TGTGCCAGCACCCAAGGTTTGGCCCACACAGATACGCAGTATTTT.

This clonotype occurred a few times. This chain joins TRBV20-1 and TRBJ2-7, with D tentatively TRBD1 or TRBD2 (5 bases each). Germline V gene data show CDR1 as DFQATT and CDR2 as SNEGSKA (reference sequence). V was cut by 1 base and J by 3 bases, with 19 bases left in between. This CDR3 is built from 16 residues. CDR3 nucleotides: TGCAGTGCTAGAGGTCCCTCCCCGGGGCCACACTACGAGCAGTACTTC. This codes for CSARGPSPGPHYEQYF.

The V call is TRBV29-1, the J call TRBJ2-5, with 8 nucleotides matching TRBD2. Germline V gene lookup returns CDR1 SQVTM and CDR2 ANQGSEA. The CDR3 consists of 19 residues. The trim removed 5 bases at V and 0 bases at J, leaving 20 bases unmatched. The CDR3 spells CSVPRTSSIGKWYQETQYF. CDR3 nucleotide sequence: TGCAGCGTTCCCCGGACTAGCTCTATCGGGAAATGGTACCAAGAGACCCAGTACTTC.

This chain joins TRBV20-1 and TRBJ1-3, with 7 bases matching TRBD1. Losses at the gene ends were 5 bases for V and 4 bases for J; bases not matched to a gene: 17. Germline V gene lookup returns CDR1 DFQATT and CDR2 SNEGSKA (reference sequence). The CDR3 contains 17 residues. The CDR3 DNA reads as TGCAGTGCTCGGCGAGGGGGCTCCTTGAATCCAGGAAACACCATATATTTT. It is translated as CSARRGGSLNPGNTIYF.